This passage covers 3 T cell receptor beta chains from one sample sequenced in a study of Ad26.COV2.S vaccination and SARS-CoV-2 variants. Profiled with immunoSEQ multiplex PCR; TCRdb holds only in-frame clones, not every one. The table has 400,000 to 450,000 clones, about 92% seen once. Treatment described: 15 to 20 received Ad26.COV2.S at low or high dose, single or two shots; about 5 received placebo; per-sample allocation not given. After the first vaccine or placebo injection, samples were drawn on day 63. The specimen comprised peripheral blood, sampled in a trial of Ad26.COV2.S vaccine versus placebo. These receptors were obtained from a person aged 18-65 years who received the Ad26.COV2.S COVID-19 vaccine or a placebo.

This rearrangement joins TRBV27 to TRBJ1-1; maybe TRBD1 (5 bases). This CDR3 is built from 16 residues. V was shortened by 5 bases and J by 5 bases, with 21 bases between the two germline ends. Germline values: CDR1 MNHEY, CDR2 SMNVEV (reference sequence). The CDR3 region is CASSARGEGRWTEAFF. The CDR3 nucleotides are TGTGCCAGCAGTGCCCGCGGGGAGGGGCGGTGGACTGAAGCTTTCTTT.

The chain employs TRBV14 and TRBJ1-1; D gene unclear. The V end lost 0 bases, the J end lost 10 bases, and 12 bases lay between the germline ends. Germline V lookup: CDR1 SGHDN, CDR2 FVKESK. This CDR3 has 13 residues. CDR3 coding DNA: TGTGCCAGCAGCCAAGACAGGCAACTCGTAGCTTTCTTT. Residues: CASSQDRQLVAFF.

CDR3 DNA sequence: TGTGCCAGTAGTATCCAGGGACCCGGGGGTGAAAAACTGTTTTTT. This codes for CASSIQGPGGEKLFF. The gene calls are TRBV19 and TRBJ1-4, with D possibly matching TRBD1 (5 bases). V was trimmed by 3 bases and J by 7 bases, leaving 15 bases between them. The CDR3 length is 15 residues. Germline V gene lookup returns CDR1 LNHDA and CDR2 SQIVND (reference sequence).